These T cell receptor beta chains were read from a single sample in a study of blood T cells in healthy people across ages. TCRdb re-called the 5' RACE reads through MiXCR, storing one row per CDR3 protein. The sample lists fewer than 1.5 million distinct CDR3 sequences; about 43% were seen once. The sample was blood. These receptors were taken from a woman aged 18-29 years in good health. Each CDR3 is given with its conserved first and last residue.

v_gene,CDR3aa
TRBV28,CASFRAPSYNEQFF
TRBV4-2,CASSQDSGTHNYGYTF
TRBV9,CASSPQDSNQPQHF
TRBV28,CASNPEAYSISQYF
TRBV7-6,CASSLGTGTDTQYF
TRBV10-3,CAISLGAQETQYF
TRBV5-1,CASSPRSSEETQYF
TRBV20-1,CTSDRGYTF
TRBV9,CASSSIQTGSFTDTQYF
TRBV28,CASTVGGRNTIYF
TRBV9,CASSVDQGFYEQYF
TRBV7-8,CASSPDLGPYEQYF